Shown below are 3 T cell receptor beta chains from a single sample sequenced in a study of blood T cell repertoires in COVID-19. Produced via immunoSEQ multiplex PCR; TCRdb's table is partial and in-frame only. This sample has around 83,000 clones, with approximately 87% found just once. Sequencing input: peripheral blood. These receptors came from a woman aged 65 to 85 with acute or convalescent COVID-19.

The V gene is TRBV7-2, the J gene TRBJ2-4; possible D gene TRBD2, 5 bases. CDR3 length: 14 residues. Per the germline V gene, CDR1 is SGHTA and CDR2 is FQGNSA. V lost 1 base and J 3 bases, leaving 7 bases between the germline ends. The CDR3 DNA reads TGTGCCAGCAGCTTAGACGGGAACAAAAACATTCAGTACTTC. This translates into CASSLDGNKNIQYF.

This CDR3 is CASSLAGTGPPPSSYEQYV. In DNA, the CDR3 is TGTGCCAGCAGCTTAGCTGGGACAGGCCCCCCCCCTAGCTCCTACGAGCAGTACGTC. J is TRBJ2-7 and V is TRBV5-6; TRBD1 matches 8 bases. Trimming cost V 2 bases and J 0 bases; bases outside gene matches: 16. CDR1 SGHDT and CDR2 YYEEEE come from the germline V gene. This CDR3 spans 19 amino acids.

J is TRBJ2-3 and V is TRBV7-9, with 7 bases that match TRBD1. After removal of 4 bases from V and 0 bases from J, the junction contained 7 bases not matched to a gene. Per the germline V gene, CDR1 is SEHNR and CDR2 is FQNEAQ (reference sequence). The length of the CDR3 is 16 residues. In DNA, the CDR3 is TGTGCCAGCAGCTACCGGACAGGACAAAGCACAGATACGCAGTATTTT. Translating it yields CASSYRTGQSTDTQYF.